The 30 T cell receptor beta chains presented below share a single source sample, sequenced in a study of vaccination effects on CD4 cells after COVID-19 (dated by TCRdb to about 2022). Antigens for these TCRs are unknown. Libraries were prepared through the immunoSEQ multiplex PCR assay. TCRdb's version of the immuneACCESS table is confined to in-frame rearrangements and falls short of the full clone set. An unresolved V gene accounts for under half of the shortfall where checked; the remainder is of unknown origin. The sample table holds tens of thousands of clones, of which over 65% were seen once. The top ten constitute roughly 4% of the sample. The ViraFEST assay stimulated PBMC with viral peptide pools and then used TCR sequencing to identify antigen-specific CD4+ T cell clonotypes by expansion. After approximately 11 days of culture, CD4+ T cells were isolated with the EasySep CD4+ T cell isolation kit. The absence of prior SARS-CoV-2 infection in healthy vaccine recipients was confirmed by negative nucleocapsid antibodies before and after vaccination.

The sample consisted of CD4+ T cells from PBMCs cultured with HCoV-OC43 spike peptides, taken before COVID-19 vaccination. According to the study, the label for this sample's cell subset or site signals: HCoV-OC43 spike overlapping peptide pool stimulation. The origin of the receptors is a human donor who received a COVID-19 vaccine.

The chain combines TRBV27 with TRBJ2-1, with TRBD2 matching 9 bases. J lost 7 bases, V lost 3 bases, and 10 bases had no gene match. Germline values: CDR1 MNHEY, CDR2 SMNVEV (reference sequence). The CDR3 is 16 amino acids. CDR3 loop: CASSFTGLAGQNEQFF. The CDR3 DNA reads as TGTGCCAGCAGTTTTACCGGGCTAGCGGGGCAAAATGAGCAGTTCTTC.

V usage is TRBV5-6 and J usage is TRBJ2-5; 11 bases are shared with TRBD1. The CDR3 is made up of 15 amino acids. Germline V CDR1 and CDR2: SGHDT, YYEEEE. The trim removed 2 bases at V and 7 bases at J, leaving 7 bases unmatched. This chain's CDR3 is CASSFGTGGTRTQYF. Written as DNA, the CDR3 is TGTGCCAGCAGCTTCGGGACAGGGGGAACACGGACCCAGTACTTC.

In this sample, this clone turned up once. The chain has TRBV19 and TRBJ2-5; weak D call: TRBD2 (6 bases). The CDR3 covers 14 residues. Between the trimmed V and J ends, which lost 6 bases and 5 bases, there was a span of 16 bases. Per germline, CDR1 LNHDA and CDR2 SQIVND (reference sequence). This CDR3 reads CASRPFSGGETQYF. The DNA of the CDR3 is TGTGCCAGTAGGCCTTTTAGCGGCGGGGAGACCCAGTACTTC.

The CDR3 reads CASHQGRTIQETQYF. The CDR3 DNA reads as TGTGCTAGTCACCAAGGGAGAACTATACAAGAGACCCAGTACTTC. This chain uses TRBV12-5 with TRBJ2-5; maybe TRBD2 (5 bases). Trimming cost V 8 bases and J 2 bases, with 18 bases left between them. Germline assignment: CDR1 LGHNT and CDR2 FRNRAP. This CDR3 is 15 amino acids long. The full variable domain, in which reference TRBV12-5 and TRBJ2-5 provide the parts outside the CDR3, is DARVTQTPRHKVTEMGQEVTMRCQPILGHNTVFWYRQTMMQGLELLAYFRNRAPLDDSGMPKDRFSAEMPDATLATLKIQPSEPRDSAVYFCASHQGRTIQETQYFGPGTRLLVL.

The V gene is TRBV23-1, the J gene TRBJ1-1; D not resolved. TRBV23-1 is designated an ORF whose function remains uncertain. Trimming removed 3 bases at V and 5 bases at J, with 10 bases between. The CDR3 covers 13 residues. The CDR3 protein is CASSHTGGTEAFF. CDR3 bases: TGCGCCAGCAGTCATACGGGAGGTACTGAAGCTTTCTTT.

The chain couples TRBV4-1 to TRBJ2-1; D possibly uses TRBD1 or TRBD2 (6 bases each). Germline CDR1 MGHRA, CDR2 YSYEKL. V was clipped by 0 bases and J by 5 bases, with 14 bases between them. The CDR3 covers 16 residues. The CDR3 region has the DNA TGCGCCAGCAGCCAAGACCCCGGGGGCGTGCACAATGAGCAGTTCTTC. Encoded protein: CASSQDPGGVHNEQFF.

This clone was seen just once. The chain employs TRBV30 and TRBJ1-6, with 7 bases that match TRBD1. In germline, CDR1 is GTSNPN, CDR2 SVGIG (reference sequence). The CDR3 spans 14 residues. After removal of 4 bases from V and 8 bases from J, the junction contained 8 bases not matched to a gene. CDR3 amino acids: CAWTYRGGDSPLHF. CDR3 DNA: TGTGCCTGGACCTACAGGGGCGGCGATTCACCCCTCCACTTT.

The chain employs TRBV14 and TRBJ1-4; D may be TRBD1 (5 bases). Trimming took 0 bases from V and 16 from J, leaving 15 bases between them. Germline V gene lookup returns CDR1 SGHDN and CDR2 FVKESK. This CDR3 region has 13 residues. This CDR3 reads CASSQDSAGRGFF. The CDR3, as DNA: TGTGCCAGCAGCCAAGATTCGGCGGGACGTGGGTTTTTT.

This chain joins TRBV12-5 and TRBJ2-3; TRBD2 aligns across 9 bases. The junction had 0 bases not matched to a gene; V was cut back by 1 base and J by 1 base. The germline V gene has CDR1 LGHNT and CDR2 FRNRAP. The CDR3 spans 15 residues. CDR3: CASGLGGGGTDTQYF. In DNA, the CDR3 is TGTGCTAGTGGTTTGGGCGGGGGGGGCACAGATACGCAGTATTTT.

The V call is TRBV4-3, the J call TRBJ2-1; TRBD1 matches 7 bases. CDR3 length: 14 amino acids. Germline assignment: CDR1 LGHNA and CDR2 YSLEER. The ends lost 4 bases at V and 7 bases at J; junction bases unmatched: 7. The CDR3 coding sequence is TGCGCCAGCAGCCCGACAGGGTTTGGTAATGAGCAGTTCTTC. Its translation: CASSPTGFGNEQFF.

V is TRBV9 and J is TRBJ1-1, with 10 positions matching TRBD1. Germline CDR1 is SGDLS and CDR2 is YYNGEE. The V segment lost 4 bases and the J segment 6 bases; nucleotides outside the gene matches: 6. The CDR3 consists of 14 residues. The CDR3 DNA reads as TGTGCCAGCAGCAGACAGGGGGCTGTGGCTGAAGCTTTCTTT. It codes for CASSRQGAVAEAFF.

V gene TRBV7-9 combines with J gene TRBJ1-4; TRBD1 might be the D (5 bases). Germline-derived CDR1 and CDR2 are SEHNR and FQNEAQ (reference sequence). The CDR3 consists of 15 residues. With 1 base removed from V and 4 bases from J, the gap between germline ends came to 10 bases. CDR3 protein: CASSLVIGDNEKLFF. CDR3 bases: TGTGCCAGCAGCTTAGTGATAGGGGATAATGAAAAACTGTTTTTT.

The gene calls are TRBV5-1 and TRBJ2-3; TRBD1 or TRBD2 may be the D gene (6 bases each). V was pared by 4 bases and J by 5 bases, with 14 bases between. The germline CDR1 and CDR2 sequences are SGHRS and YFSETQ. This CDR3 has 14 amino acids. The chain's CDR3 is CASSVWGAEDTQYF. Written as DNA, the CDR3 is TGCGCCAGCAGCGTTTGGGGGGCCGAAGATACGCAGTATTTT.

The chain has TRBV12-3 or TRBV12-4 and TRBJ1-5; maybe TRBD1 (5 bases). V shed 7 bases and J shed 7 bases, with 14 bases lying between them. The CDR3 contains 13 residues. CDR3: CASKGFGRQPQHF. Here the CDR3 DNA reads TGTGCCAGCAAGGGGTTCGGAAGGCAGCCCCAGCATTTT.

This clone was seen once. This chain joins TRBV7-2 and TRBJ2-6, with a tentative D call TRBD2 (7 bases). Trimming cost V 4 bases and J 0 bases, with 13 bases left between them. Germline V gene lookup returns CDR1 SGHTA and CDR2 FQGNSA. The CDR3 has 17 amino acids. CDR3 bases: TGTGCCAGCAGCTCGGACGGGGGGCACTCTGGGGCCAACGTCCTGACTTTC. Translated, it gives CASSSDGGHSGANVLTF.

The V call is TRBV6-5, the J call TRBJ1-2, with D perhaps matching TRBD1 (5 bases). Germline CDR1 MNHEY, CDR2 SVGAGI. The V end lost 9 bases, the J end lost 8 bases, and 13 bases lay between the germline ends. CDR3 length: 11 residues. Written as DNA, the CDR3 is TGTGCCAGTAAGAGGGAGGGGGGCTACACCTTC. Translating gives CASKREGGYTF.

Here the CDR3 reads CASSLGGPDDTQYF. CDR3 DNA sequence: TGCGCCAGCAGCTTGGGGGGGCCTGATGATACGCAGTATTTT. The J gene is TRBJ2-3, the V gene TRBV5-1; possible D gene TRBD1, 6 bases. Germline CDR1 and CDR2: SGHRS and YFSETQ. Trimming removed 0 bases at V and 6 bases at J, with 11 bases between. The CDR3 totals 14 residues. Full variable domain (outside the CDR3, taken from reference TRBV5-1 and TRBJ2-3): KAGVTQTPRYLIKTRGQQVTLSCSPISGHRSVSWYQQTPGQGLQFLFEYFSETQRNKGNFPGRFSGRQFSNSRSEMNVSTLELGDSALYLCASSLGGPDDTQYFGPGTRLTVL.

The table lists this clone with a few counts. The rearrangement links TRBV5-1 to TRBJ2-4; 10 positions match TRBD2. V was pared by 4 bases and J by 7 bases, with 8 bases of the junction left unmatched. Germline V gene lookup returns CDR1 SGHRS and CDR2 YFSETQ. There are 15 residues in the CDR3. The CDR3 DNA reads TGCGCCAGCAGCCCCCAGCCAGCGGGGGGGAACATTCAGTACTTC. It encodes CASSPQPAGGNIQYF.

The chain joins TRBV4-3 to TRBJ1-2; a possible D gene is TRBD1 (5 bases). From germline, CDR1 is LGHNA and CDR2 YSLEER. Trimming took off 0 bases at V and 2 bases at J, with 13 bases between the two ends. The CDR3 covers 16 residues. The CDR3 loop is CASSQDIRPGNYGYTF. CDR3 in DNA: TGCGCCAGCAGCCAAGATATTAGACCAGGGAACTATGGCTACACCTTC.

This clone is large by share. The chain links TRBV2 to TRBJ1-2; a weak D match, TRBD1 (5 bases). The V end lost 8 bases, the J end lost 5 bases, and 15 bases lay between the germline ends. The CDR3 runs to 13 residues. The V gene's germline CDR1 is SNHLY and CDR2 FYNNEI. The CDR3 DNA is TGTGCCAGCGCCGGGACCCTGGGGTATGGCTACACCTTC. Amino acid sequence: CASAGTLGYGYTF.

The table lists this clone with a count of one. The chain combines TRBV6-4 with TRBJ2-1; 10 bases agree with TRBD2. With V trimmed by 5 bases and J by 5 bases, 6 bases remained unmatched. The CDR3 consists of 15 residues. CDR1 is MRHNA and CDR2 is SNTAGT in the germline V gene. CDR3 nucleotide sequence: TGTGCCAGCAGTCGTTTAGCGGGGGGCGACAATGAGCAGTTCTTC. It yields the protein CASSRLAGGDNEQFF.

The J gene is TRBJ1-1, the V gene TRBV27; TRBD1 matches 9 bases. With 3 bases clipped from V and 4 bases from J, the junction kept 6 bases outside the gene matches. This CDR3 has 15 amino acids. Germline V gene data show CDR1 as MNHEY and CDR2 as SMNVEV (reference sequence). As DNA, the CDR3 is TGTGCCAGCAGTTTGACAGGGGGTGAGACCACTGAAGCTTTCTTT. Amino acid sequence: CASSLTGGETTEAFF.

The chain has TRBV7-9 and TRBJ2-5, with 10 nucleotides matching TRBD1. The CDR3 has 15 amino acids. The V gene's germline CDR1 is SEHNR and CDR2 FQNEAQ (reference sequence). V shed 5 bases and J 7 bases; nucleotides not matched to a gene: 10. The CDR3 here is CASSLGTGAYVTQYF. The CDR3 nucleotides read TGTGCCAGCAGCCTCGGGACAGGGGCATATGTGACCCAGTACTTC.

This rearrangement joins TRBV7-2 to TRBJ2-3, with 9 positions matching TRBD2. V lost 5 bases and J lost 5; bases outside the gene matches: 11. Per germline, CDR1 SGHTA and CDR2 FQGNSA. The CDR3 covers 16 residues. CDR3 loop: CASSPGGGGVGDTQYF. The CDR3 DNA reads TGTGCCAGCAGCCCTGGCGGCGGGGGGGTTGGAGATACGCAGTATTTT.

This clone was picked up one time. The chain combines TRBV5-1 with TRBJ2-1, with 13 bases that match TRBD2. CDR3 length equals 16 residues. Germline values: CDR1 SGHRS, CDR2 YFSETQ. The V segment lost 4 bases and the J segment 8 bases; nucleotides outside the gene matches: 9. As DNA, the CDR3 is TGCGCCAGCAGCCAGGCCACTAGCGGGGGGGGCGATGAGCAGTTCTTC. This translates into CASSQATSGGGDEQFF. The whole variable domain, filled in from reference TRBV5-1 and TRBJ2-1, reads KAGVTQTPRYLIKTRGQQVTLSCSPISGHRSVSWYQQTPGQGLQFLFEYFSETQRNKGNFPGRFSGRQFSNSRSEMNVSTLELGDSALYLCASSQATSGGGDEQFFGPGTRLTVL.

This chain uses TRBV2 with TRBJ1-1; D might be TRBD1 (5 bases). Trimming removed 2 bases from V and 9 bases from J, with 16 bases in between. Germline values: CDR1 SNHLY, CDR2 FYNNEI. This CDR3 spans 14 amino acids. The CDR3, as DNA: TGTGCCAGCAGTGAACGTGGGACCTTTGGCCAAGCTTTCTTT. Translated, it gives CASSERGTFGQAFF.

V gene TRBV2 combines with J gene TRBJ2-2, with a possible D match to TRBD2 (5 bases). Trimming shortened V by 5 bases and J by 2 bases, and 12 bases separated the two germline ends. From germline, CDR1 is SNHLY and CDR2 FYNNEI. This CDR3 comprises 15 residues. CDR3 DNA: TGTGCCAGCAGTTTCTATCCGGGAAACACCGGGGAGCTGTTTTTT. Its protein product is CASSFYPGNTGELFF.

The chain carries TRBV10-1 and TRBJ1-2, with D uncertain. The CDR3 has 13 amino acids. The V and J ends lost 3 bases and 4 bases respectively, with 9 bases between them. Germline lookup yields CDR1 WNHNN and CDR2 SYGVQD (reference sequence). The CDR3 DNA reads TGCGCCAGCAGTGATGGGCGCCCCTATGGCTACACCTTC. Residues: CASSDGRPYGYTF.

V gene TRBV5-8 combines with J gene TRBJ2-5; D perhaps matches TRBD2 (6 bases). The germline V gene encodes CDR1 SGHTS and CDR2 YDEGEE. The CDR3 length is 12 residues. The ends were cut back, 10 bases at V and 2 bases at J, with 12 bases in the middle. CDR3 nucleotides: TGTGCCGGGGGACTCCTACAAGAGACCCAGTACTTC. Translation: CAGGLLQETQYF.

V gene TRBV2 combines with J gene TRBJ2-1; D is possibly TRBD2 (7 bases). The CDR3 has 15 residues. V lost 4 bases and J lost 9, with 19 bases in between. From germline, CDR1 is SNHLY and CDR2 FYNNEI. CDR3 coding DNA: TGTGCCAGCAGTGCCGTCAGGTGGGGGGGCCTTGAGCAGTTCTTC. It is translated as CASSAVRWGGLEQFF. The entire variable domain, with the rest obtained from reference TRBV2 and TRBJ2-1, is as follows: EPEVTQTPSHQVTQMGQEVILRCVPISNHLYFYWYRQILGQKVEFLVSFYNNEISEKSEIFDDQFSVERPDGSNFTLKIRSTKLEDSAMYFCASSAVRWGGLEQFFGPGTRLTVL.